This TCR beta chain stems from a study of shared clonotypes between healthy human individuals. Study as a whole: The cohort had two women and a few men, ages 18 to 49. General observations from the study: Generation probability values for non-shared clonotypes were lower than those for clonotypes shared by all four donors.

Points on this clone: The antigen is unknown.

Each sorted subset replicate got 200 ng genomic DNA, tens of thousands of genomes. The repertoire was sequenced with immunoSEQ multiplex PCR; TCRdb's copy has only in-frame clones and lacks some. This repertoire shows roughly 1,500,000 clones, 95% to 99% found once; its top ten account for less than 0.55%. The authors divided CD4+ cells into CD45RA+ naive and CD45RA-negative memory subsets. The clonotype comes from a man aged 30-40 years in good health. Sample: naive CD4+ T cells sorted from blood. The sample's subset: CD45RA+ positively selected.

The CDR3 coding sequence is TGTGCCAGCAGCCCGCGGGACAGGGTAGGTAATGAGCAGTTCTTC. Amino acids: CASSPRDRVGNEQFF. The V call is TRBV7-3, the J call TRBJ2-1; 9 bases map to TRBD1. From germline, CDR1 is SGHTA and CDR2 FQGTGA. With V trimmed by 5 bases and J by 7 bases, 9 bases remained unmatched. This CDR3 is built from 15 residues. The complete variable domain, with remaining parts taken from reference TRBV7-3 and TRBJ2-1, reads GAGVSQTPSNKVTEKGKYVELRCDPISGHTALYWYRQSLGQGPEFLIYFQGTGAADDSGLPNDRFFAVRPEGSVSTLKIQRTERGDSAVYLCASSPRDRVGNEQFFGPGTRLTVL.